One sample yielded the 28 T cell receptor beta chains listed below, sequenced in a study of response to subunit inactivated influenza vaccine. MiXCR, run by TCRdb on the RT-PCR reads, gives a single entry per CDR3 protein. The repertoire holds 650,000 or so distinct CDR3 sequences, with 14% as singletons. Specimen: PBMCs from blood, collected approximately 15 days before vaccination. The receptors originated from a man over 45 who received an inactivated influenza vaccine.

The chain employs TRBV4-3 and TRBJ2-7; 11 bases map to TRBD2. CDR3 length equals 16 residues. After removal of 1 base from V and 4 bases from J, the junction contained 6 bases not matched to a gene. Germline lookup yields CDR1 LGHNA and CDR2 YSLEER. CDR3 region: CASSQGLAGKGYEQYF. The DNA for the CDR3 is TGCGCCAGCAGCCAAGGACTAGCGGGAAAGGGTTACGAGCAGTACTTC.

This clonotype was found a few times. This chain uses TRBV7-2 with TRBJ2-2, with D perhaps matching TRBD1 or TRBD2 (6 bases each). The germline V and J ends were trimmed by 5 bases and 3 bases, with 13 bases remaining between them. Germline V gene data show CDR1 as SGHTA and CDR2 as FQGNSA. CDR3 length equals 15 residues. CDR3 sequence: CASSPRGQDTGELFF. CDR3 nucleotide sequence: TGTGCCAGCAGCCCCCGGGGGCAGGACACCGGGGAGCTGTTTTTT.

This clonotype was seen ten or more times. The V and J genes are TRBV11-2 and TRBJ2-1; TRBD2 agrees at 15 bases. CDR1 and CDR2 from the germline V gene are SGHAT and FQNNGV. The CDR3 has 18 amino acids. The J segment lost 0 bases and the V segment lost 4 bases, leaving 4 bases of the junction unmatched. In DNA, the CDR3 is TGTGCCAGCAGCTCAGGGACTAGCGGGGGGAGCTCCTACAATGAGCAGTTCTTC. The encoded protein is CASSSGTSGGSSYNEQFF. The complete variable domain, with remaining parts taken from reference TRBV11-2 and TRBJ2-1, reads EAGVAQSPRYKIIEKRQSVAFWCNPISGHATLYWYQQILGQGPKLLIQFQNNGVVDDSQLPKDRFSAERLKGVDSTLKIQPAKLEDSAVYLCASSSGTSGGSSYNEQFFGPGTRLTVL.

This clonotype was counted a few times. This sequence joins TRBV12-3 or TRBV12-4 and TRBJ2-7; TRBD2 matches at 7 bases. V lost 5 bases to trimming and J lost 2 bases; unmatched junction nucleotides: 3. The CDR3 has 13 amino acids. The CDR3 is CASSMGLTYEQYF. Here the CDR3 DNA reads TGTGCCAGCAGTATGGGACTAACCTACGAGCAGTACTTC.

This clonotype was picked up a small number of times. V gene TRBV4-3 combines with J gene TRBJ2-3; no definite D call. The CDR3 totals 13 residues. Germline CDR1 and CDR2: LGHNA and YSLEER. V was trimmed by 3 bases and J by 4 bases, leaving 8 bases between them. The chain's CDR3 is CASSQEAADTQYF. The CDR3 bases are TGCGCCAGCAGCCAGGAAGCAGCAGATACGCAGTATTTT.

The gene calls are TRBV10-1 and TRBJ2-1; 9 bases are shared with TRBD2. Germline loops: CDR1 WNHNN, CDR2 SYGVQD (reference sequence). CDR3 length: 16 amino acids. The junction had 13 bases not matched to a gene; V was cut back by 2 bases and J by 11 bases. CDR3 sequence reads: CASSEGPSGDREKQFF. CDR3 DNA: TGCGCCAGCAGTGAGGGCCCTAGCGGGGACCGAGAGAAGCAGTTCTTC.

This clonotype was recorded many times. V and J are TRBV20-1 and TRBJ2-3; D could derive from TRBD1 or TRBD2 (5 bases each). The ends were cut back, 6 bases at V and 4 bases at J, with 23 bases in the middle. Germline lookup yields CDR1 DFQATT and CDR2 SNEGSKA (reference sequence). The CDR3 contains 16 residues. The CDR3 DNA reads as TGCAGTGCCTTGTTCGGGCAACTTCTGGGGGCAGATACGCAGTATTTT. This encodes CSALFGQLLGADTQYF.

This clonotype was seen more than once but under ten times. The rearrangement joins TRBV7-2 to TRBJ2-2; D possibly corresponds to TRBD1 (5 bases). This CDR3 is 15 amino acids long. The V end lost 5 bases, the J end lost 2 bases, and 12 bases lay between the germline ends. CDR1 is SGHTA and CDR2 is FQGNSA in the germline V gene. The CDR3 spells CASSPGATNTGELFF. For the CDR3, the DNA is TGTGCCAGCAGCCCTGGGGCTACCAACACCGGGGAGCTGTTTTTT.

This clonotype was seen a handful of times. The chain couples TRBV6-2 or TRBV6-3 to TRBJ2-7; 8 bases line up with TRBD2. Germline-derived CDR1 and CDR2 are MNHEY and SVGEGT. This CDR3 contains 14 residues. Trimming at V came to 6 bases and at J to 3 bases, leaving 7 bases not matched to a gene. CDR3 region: CASRDSGAVYEQYF. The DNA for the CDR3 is TGTGCCAGCAGGGATAGCGGGGCAGTCTACGAGCAGTACTTC.

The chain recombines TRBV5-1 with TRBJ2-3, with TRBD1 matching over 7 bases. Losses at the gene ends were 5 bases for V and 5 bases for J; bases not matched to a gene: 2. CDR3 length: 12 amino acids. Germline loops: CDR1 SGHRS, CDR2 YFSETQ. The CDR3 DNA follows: TGCGCCAGCAGACAGGGGTTAGATACGCAGTATTTT. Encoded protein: CASRQGLDTQYF.

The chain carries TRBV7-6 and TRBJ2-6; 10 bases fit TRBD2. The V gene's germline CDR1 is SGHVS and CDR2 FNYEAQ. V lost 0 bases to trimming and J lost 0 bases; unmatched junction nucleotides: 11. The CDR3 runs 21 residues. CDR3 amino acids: CASSLAWWVSGGTSGANVLTF. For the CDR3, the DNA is TGTGCCAGCAGCTTAGCGTGGTGGGTTAGCGGGGGGACCTCTGGGGCCAACGTCCTGACTTTC.

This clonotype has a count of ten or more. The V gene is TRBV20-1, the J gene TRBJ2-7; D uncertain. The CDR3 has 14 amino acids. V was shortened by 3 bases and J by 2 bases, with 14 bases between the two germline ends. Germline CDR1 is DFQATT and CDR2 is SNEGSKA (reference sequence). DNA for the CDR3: TGCAGTGCTAGTCTGCCAGTCTTCCCCTACGAGCAGTACTTC. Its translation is CSASLPVFPYEQYF.

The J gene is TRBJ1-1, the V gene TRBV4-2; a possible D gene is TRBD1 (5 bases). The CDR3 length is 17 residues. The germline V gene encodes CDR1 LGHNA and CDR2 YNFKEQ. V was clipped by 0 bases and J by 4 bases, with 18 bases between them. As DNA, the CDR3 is TGTGCCAGCAGCCAAGAAGTGATGGGACGGAGGGGCACTGAAGCTTTCTTT. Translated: CASSQEVMGRRGTEAFF.

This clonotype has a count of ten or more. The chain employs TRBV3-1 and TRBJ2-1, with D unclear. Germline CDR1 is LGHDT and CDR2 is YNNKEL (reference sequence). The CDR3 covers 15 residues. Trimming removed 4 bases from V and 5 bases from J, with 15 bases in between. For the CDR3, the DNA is TGTGCCAGCAGCCCCGACGGTACACGCAACAATGAGCAGTTCTTC. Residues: CASSPDGTRNNEQFF.

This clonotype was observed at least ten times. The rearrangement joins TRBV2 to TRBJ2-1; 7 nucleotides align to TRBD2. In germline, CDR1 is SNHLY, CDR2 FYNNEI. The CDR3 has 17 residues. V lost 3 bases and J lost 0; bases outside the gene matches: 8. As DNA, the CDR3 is TGTGCCAGCAGTGAGGTTCTGGGCGGGAGCTCCTACAATGAGCAGTTCTTC. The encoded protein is CASSEVLGGSSYNEQFF.

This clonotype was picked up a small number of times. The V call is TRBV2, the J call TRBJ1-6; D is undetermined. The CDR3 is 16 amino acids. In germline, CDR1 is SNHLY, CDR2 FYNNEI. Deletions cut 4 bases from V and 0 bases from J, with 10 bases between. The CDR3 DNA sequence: TGTGCCAGCAGTGTTGGTCTTAGCTCCTATAATTCACCCCTCCACTTT. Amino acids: CASSVGLSSYNSPLHF.

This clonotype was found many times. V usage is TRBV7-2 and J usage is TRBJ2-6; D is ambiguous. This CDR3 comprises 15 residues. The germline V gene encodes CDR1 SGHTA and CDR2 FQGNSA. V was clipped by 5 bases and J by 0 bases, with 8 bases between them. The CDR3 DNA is TGTGCCAGCAGCGCCGATATCTCTGGGGCCAACGTCCTGACTTTC. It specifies CASSADISGANVLTF.

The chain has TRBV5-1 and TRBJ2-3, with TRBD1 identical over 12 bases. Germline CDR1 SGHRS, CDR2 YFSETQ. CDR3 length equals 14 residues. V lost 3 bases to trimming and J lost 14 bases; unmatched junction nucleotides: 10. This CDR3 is CASSSPGQGASRYF. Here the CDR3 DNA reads TGCGCCAGCAGCTCCCCGGGACAGGGGGCGAGCAGGTATTTT. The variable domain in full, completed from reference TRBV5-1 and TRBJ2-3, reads KAGVTQTPRYLIKTRGQQVTLSCSPISGHRSVSWYQQTPGQGLQFLFEYFSETQRNKGNFPGRFSGRQFSNSRSEMNVSTLELGDSALYLCASSSPGQGASRYFGPGTRLTVL.

The CDR3 protein is CASSQGMGNEQYF. CDR3 bases: TGTGCCAGCAGCCAAGGGATGGGGAACGAGCAGTACTTC. The chain combines TRBV7-9 with TRBJ2-7; D gene uncertain. Trimming shortened V by 5 bases and J by 5 bases, and 13 bases separated the two germline ends. Germline lookup yields CDR1 SEHNR and CDR2 FQNEAQ (reference sequence). The CDR3 totals 13 residues.

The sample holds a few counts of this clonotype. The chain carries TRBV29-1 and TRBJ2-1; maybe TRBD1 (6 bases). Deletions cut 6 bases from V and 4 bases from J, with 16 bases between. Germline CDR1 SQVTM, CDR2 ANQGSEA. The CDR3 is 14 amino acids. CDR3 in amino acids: CSVARGTKYNEQFF. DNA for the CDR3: TGCAGCGTGGCCCGTGGGACAAAGTACAATGAGCAGTTCTTC.

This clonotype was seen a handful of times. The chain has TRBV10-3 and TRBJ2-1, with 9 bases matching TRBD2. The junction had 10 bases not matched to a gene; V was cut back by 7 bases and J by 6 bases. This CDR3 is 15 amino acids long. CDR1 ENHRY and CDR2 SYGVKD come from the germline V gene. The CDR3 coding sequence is TGTGCCATCACCCCCGGGGCGGGGGGGCTCAATGAGCAGTTCTTC. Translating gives CAITPGAGGLNEQFF.

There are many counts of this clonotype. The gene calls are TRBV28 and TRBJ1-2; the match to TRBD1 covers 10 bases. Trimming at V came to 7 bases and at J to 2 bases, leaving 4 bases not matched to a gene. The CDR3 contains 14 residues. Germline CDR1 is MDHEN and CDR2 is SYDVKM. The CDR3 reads CASIPGQGNYGYTF. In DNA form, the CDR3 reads TGTGCCAGCATTCCGGGACAGGGGAACTATGGCTACACCTTC.

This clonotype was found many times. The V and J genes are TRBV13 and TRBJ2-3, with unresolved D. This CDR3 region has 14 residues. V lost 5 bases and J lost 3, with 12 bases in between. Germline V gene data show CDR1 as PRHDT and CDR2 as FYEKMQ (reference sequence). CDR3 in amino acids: CASSPDQGTDTQYF. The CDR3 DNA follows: TGTGCCAGCAGCCCCGACCAAGGGACAGATACGCAGTATTTT.

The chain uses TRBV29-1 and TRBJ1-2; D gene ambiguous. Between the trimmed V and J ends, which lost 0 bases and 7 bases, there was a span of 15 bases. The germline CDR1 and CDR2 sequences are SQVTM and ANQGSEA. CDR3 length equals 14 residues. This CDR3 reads CSVEDLGRTAGYTF. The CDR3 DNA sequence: TGCAGCGTTGAAGATCTAGGCCGGACGGCTGGCTACACCTTC.

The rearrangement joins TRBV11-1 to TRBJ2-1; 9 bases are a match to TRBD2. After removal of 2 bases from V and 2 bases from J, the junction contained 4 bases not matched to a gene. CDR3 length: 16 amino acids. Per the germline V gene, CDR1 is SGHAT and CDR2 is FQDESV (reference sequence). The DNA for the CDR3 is TGTGCCAGCAGCTTATACGGCGGGGGGGCCTACAATGAGCAGTTCTTC. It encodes CASSLYGGGAYNEQFF.

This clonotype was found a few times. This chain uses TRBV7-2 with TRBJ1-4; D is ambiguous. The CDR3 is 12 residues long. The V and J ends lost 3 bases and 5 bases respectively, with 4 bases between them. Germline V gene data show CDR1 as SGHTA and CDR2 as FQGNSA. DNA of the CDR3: TGTGCCAGCAGCTTCCAAAATGAAAAACTGTTTTTT. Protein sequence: CASSFQNEKLFF.

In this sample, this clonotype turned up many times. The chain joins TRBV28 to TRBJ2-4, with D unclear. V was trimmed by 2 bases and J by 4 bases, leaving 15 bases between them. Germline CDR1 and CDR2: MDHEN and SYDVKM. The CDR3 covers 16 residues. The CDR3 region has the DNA TGTGCCAGCAGTTTAAGACCCGCAGGCTCAAAAAACATTCAGTACTTC. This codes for CASSLRPAGSKNIQYF.

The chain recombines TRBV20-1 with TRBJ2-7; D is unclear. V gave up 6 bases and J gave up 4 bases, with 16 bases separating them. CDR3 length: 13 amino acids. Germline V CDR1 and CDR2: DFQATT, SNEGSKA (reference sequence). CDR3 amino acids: CSAYSGRTYEQYF. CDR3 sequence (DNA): TGCAGTGCCTATTCAGGACGGACGTACGAGCAGTACTTC.